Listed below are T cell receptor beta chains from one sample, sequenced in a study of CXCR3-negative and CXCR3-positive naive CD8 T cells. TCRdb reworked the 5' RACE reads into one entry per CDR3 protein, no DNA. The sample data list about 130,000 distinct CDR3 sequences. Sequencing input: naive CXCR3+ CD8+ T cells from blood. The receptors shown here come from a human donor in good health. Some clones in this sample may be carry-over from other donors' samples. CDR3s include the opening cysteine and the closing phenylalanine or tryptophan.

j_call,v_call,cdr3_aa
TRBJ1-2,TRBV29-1,CSVWGGQGTDEGYTF
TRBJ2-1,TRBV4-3,CASSQGSSGGHNEQFF
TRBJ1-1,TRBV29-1,CSVEDGQRTEAFF
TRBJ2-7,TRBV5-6,CASSLGPKDPTYEQYF
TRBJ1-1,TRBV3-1,CASSIDRDTEAFF
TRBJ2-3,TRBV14,CASSGGADTQYF
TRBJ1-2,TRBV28,CASSLLQEVGGYTF
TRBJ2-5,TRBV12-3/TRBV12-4,CASSSGQGEETQYF
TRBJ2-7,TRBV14,CASSPGGGGFYEQYF
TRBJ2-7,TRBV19,CASRPGAYEQYF
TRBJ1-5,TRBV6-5,CASSYSEGVPQHF
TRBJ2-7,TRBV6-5,CASSYPGGGVSYEQYF
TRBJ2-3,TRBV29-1,CSVVPAHTDTQYF
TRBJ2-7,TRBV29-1,CSVRDGYEQYF
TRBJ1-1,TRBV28,CASSTRAITRAFF
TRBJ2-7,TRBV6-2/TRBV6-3,CASSPARAYEQYF
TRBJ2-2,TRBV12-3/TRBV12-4,CASSFFLVNTGELFF
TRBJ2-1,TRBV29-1,CSVAGTAGDNEQFF
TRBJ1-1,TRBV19,CASSIDLEGTKAFF
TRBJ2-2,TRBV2,CASSDSAWTAPTGELFF
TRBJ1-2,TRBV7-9,CASSSLDRVLGGYTF
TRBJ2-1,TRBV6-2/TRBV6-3,CASNLGTVDEQFF
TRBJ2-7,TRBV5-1,CASSLDVEYEQYF
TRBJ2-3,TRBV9,CASSRSGSYPDTQYF
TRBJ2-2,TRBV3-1,CASSQEGSGELFF
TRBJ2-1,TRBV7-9,CASASATGNEQFF
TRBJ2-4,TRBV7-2,CASSKQGGGKNIQYF
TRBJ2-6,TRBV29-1,CSAGSPGANVLTF
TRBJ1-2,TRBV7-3,CASSPTGTEDYGYTF
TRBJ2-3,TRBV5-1,CASNYDGYTDTQYF
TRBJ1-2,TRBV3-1,CASSQVRYPAYGYTF
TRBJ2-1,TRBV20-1,CSARLGVGEQFF
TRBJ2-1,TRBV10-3,CAIRGDLRNEQFF
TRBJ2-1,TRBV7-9,CASSPDNEQFF
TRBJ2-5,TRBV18,CASSPGPDQETQYF
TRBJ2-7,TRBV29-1,CSVGGQGAEQYF
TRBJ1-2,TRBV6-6,CASIDRTGPPYGYTF
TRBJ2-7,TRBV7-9,CASMGQACEQYF
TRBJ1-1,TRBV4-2,CASSYADRGNYHTEAFF
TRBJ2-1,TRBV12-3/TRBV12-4,CASIHSGGEYNEQFF
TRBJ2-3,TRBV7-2,CASSPPQGTDTQYF
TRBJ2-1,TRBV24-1,CATSGQNYNEQFF
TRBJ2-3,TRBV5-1,CASSLDGTEREGSTDTQYF
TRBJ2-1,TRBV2,CASTAGAYNEQFF
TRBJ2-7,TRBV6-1,CASSEGGSPYEQYF
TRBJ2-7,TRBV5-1,CASSLRPISTYEQYF
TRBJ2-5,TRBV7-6,CASSLTGWQETQYF
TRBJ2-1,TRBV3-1,CASSPPAGLAVNEQFF
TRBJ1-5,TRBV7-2,CASSQGPYLGRQHF
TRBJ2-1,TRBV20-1,CSARAAAGGPVSPYNEQFF
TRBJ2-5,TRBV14,CASSQEGVREETQYF
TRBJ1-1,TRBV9,CASSVEEGTGGRGTEAFF
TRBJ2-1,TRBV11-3,CASSGRLGGNEQFF
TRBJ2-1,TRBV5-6,CASSGGLGRDNEQFF
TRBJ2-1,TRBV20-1,CSARPGYEQFF
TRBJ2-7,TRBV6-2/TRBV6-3,CASRDVAGGRYEQYF
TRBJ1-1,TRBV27,CASSWVETTEAFF
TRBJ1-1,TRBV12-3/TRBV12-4,CASSSSRGRGERTEAFF